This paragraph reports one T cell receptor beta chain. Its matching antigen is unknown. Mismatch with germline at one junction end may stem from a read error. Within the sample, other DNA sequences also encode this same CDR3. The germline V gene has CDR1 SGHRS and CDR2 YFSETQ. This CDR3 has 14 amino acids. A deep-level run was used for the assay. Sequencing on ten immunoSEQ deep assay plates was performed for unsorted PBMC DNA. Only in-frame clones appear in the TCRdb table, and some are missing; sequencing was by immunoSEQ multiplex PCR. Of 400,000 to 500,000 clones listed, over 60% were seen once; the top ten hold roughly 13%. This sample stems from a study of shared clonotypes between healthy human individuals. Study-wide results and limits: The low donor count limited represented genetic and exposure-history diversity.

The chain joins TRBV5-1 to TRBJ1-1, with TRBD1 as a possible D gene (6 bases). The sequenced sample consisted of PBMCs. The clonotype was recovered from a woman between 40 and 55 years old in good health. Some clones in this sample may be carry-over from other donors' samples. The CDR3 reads CARSRLTGNTEAFF. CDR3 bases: TGCGCCCGCAGCAGGTTGACAGGGAACACTGAAGCTTTCTTT.